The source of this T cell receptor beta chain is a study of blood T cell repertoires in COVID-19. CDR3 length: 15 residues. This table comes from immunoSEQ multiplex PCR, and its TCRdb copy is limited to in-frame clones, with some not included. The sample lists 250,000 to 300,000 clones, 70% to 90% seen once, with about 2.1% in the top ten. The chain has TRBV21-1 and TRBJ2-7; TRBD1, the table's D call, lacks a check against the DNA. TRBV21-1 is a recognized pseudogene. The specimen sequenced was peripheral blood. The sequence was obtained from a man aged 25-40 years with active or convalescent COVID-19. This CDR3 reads CASSRPGQGSYEQYF. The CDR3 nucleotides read TGTGCCAGCAGCCGCCCCGGGCAGGGGTCTTACGAGCAGTACTTC.